The TCR beta chain under discussion was sequenced for a study of cytomegalovirus exposure and HLA in healthy donors. Notes on the study in general: Other equally common chains were less clonally expanded than HLA-associated TCR beta chains, a later analysis showed.

About this clone itself: As yet, its antigen is unknown.

60 Vbeta and 13 Jbeta primers were used in PCR. This table comes from immunoSEQ multiplex PCR, and its TCRdb copy is limited to in-frame clones, with some not included. The sample consists of roughly 160,000 clones, roughly 80% of them appearing once. Germline V lookup: CDR1 SGHVS, CDR2 FNYEAQ. V shed 4 bases and J 7 bases; nucleotides not matched to a gene: 4. The CDR3 is 15 amino acids. The rearrangement joins TRBV7-6 to TRBJ1-6; 10 bases are shared with TRBD1. This TCR came from a male donor in good health and CMV-seronegative. What was sequenced was PBMCs. CDR3 DNA sequence: TGTGCCAGCAGCTCCGACAGGGGGCTGAATTCACCCCTCCACTTT. Encoded protein: CASSSDRGLNSPLHF. The full variable domain, rest sourced from reference TRBV7-6 and TRBJ1-6, is GAGVSQSPRYKVTKRGQDVALRCDPISGHVSLYWYRQALGQGPEFLTYFNYEAQQDKSGLPNDRFSAERPEGSISTLTIQRTEQRDSAMYRCASSSDRGLNSPLHFGNGTRLTVT.